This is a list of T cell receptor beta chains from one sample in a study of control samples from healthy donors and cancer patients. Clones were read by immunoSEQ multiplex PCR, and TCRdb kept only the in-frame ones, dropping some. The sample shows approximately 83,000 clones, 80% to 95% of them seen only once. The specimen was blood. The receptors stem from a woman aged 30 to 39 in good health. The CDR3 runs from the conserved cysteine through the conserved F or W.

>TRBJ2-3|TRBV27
CASSLFHSGGFTDTQYF
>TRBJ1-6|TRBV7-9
CASREGLNSPLHF
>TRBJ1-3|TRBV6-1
CASSERGGNTIYF
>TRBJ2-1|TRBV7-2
CASSLVHSGGWVNEQFF
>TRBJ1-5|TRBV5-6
CASSLDRGRNQPQHF
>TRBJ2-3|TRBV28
CASSDKNTDTQYF
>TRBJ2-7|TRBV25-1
CASGDRGSYEQYF
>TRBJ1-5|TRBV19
CASSLLPKSPGAYSNQPQHF
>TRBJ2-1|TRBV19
CASSPGPRSEQFF
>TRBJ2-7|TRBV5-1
CASSATGTGFEQYF
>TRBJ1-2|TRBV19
CASSIIRATNYGYTF
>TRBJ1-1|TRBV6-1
CASSDFAEATNTEAFF
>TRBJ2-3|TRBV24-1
CATSDWGLGTDTQYF
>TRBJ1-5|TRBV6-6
CASSSRDQPQHF
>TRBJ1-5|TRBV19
CASSIAGNQPQHF
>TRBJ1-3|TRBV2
CASSPTGGFGNTIYF
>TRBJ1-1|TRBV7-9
CASSLARLSNTEAFF
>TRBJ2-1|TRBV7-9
CASSGAQGGNEQFF
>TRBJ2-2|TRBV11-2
CASSTPTGASNTGELFF
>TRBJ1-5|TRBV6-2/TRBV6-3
CASSYLGQGLYNQPQHF
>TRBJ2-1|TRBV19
CASQLAGAYNEQFF
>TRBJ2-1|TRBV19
CASSIEGTSGSSRSYNEQFF